Shown below are 22 T cell receptor beta chains from a single sample sequenced in a study of blood T cell repertoires in COVID-19. Data came from immunoSEQ multiplex PCR; TCRdb stores just in-frame clones and leaves some out. This table holds roughly 200,000 clones, 81% found once. Sequencing used peripheral blood. These receptors were obtained from a woman in her 40s with COVID-19, enrolled during active disease.

This clone was observed a handful of times. This chain connects TRBV3-1 (or the pseudogene TRBV3-2) to TRBJ2-7; tentative D call: TRBD2 (5 bases). The germline V gene encodes CDR1 LGHDT and CDR2 YNNKEL (reference sequence). Trimming pared 5 bases from V and 6 bases from J, leaving 11 bases between. This CDR3 comprises 12 residues. The CDR3 spells CASSFTSGEQYF. The CDR3 DNA follows: TGTGCCAGCAGCTTCACTAGTGGCGAGCAGTACTTC.

The V and J genes are TRBV14 and TRBJ2-7; a possible D gene is TRBD2 (5 bases). V lost 5 bases and J lost 2, with 13 bases in between. Germline loops: CDR1 SGHDN, CDR2 FVKESK. The CDR3 is 14 residues long. The CDR3 DNA sequence: TGTGCCAGCAGCGAGTCCGGGATCGCCTACGAGCAGTACTTC. As protein: CASSESGIAYEQYF.

The gene calls are TRBV13 and TRBJ2-1; TRBD1 matches 7 bases. Losses at the gene ends were 6 bases for V and 3 bases for J; bases not matched to a gene: 11. The CDR3 totals 16 residues. CDR1 and CDR2 (germline): PRHDT, FYEKMQ (reference sequence). The chain's CDR3 is CASSLRSGQNYNEQFF. In DNA form, the CDR3 reads TGTGCCAGCAGTCTTAGGTCGGGACAGAACTACAATGAGCAGTTCTTC. Supplemented by reference TRBV13 and TRBJ2-1, the full variable domain reads AAGVIQSPRHLIKEKRETATLKCYPIPRHDTVYWYQQGPGQDPQFLISFYEKMQSDKGSIPDRFSAQQFSDYHSELNMSSLELGDSALYFCASSLRSGQNYNEQFFGPGTRLTVL.

The chain employs TRBV4-1 and TRBJ1-2; D remains unclear. The CDR3 is 15 amino acids. V was clipped by 2 bases and J by 0 bases, with 10 bases between them. Germline V CDR1 and CDR2: MGHRA, YSYEKL. CDR3 coding DNA: TGCGCCAGCAGCCAACTCGCGGACTCTAACTATGGCTACACCTTC. Its translation: CASSQLADSNYGYTF.

The chain joins TRBV3-1 (or the pseudogene TRBV3-2) to TRBJ1-4; no clear D gene. CDR3 length: 14 amino acids. V was clipped by 5 bases and J by 0 bases, with 7 bases between them. The germline V gene encodes CDR1 LGHDT and CDR2 YNNKEL (reference sequence). The CDR3 protein is CASSDTATNEKLFF. CDR3 nucleotides: TGTGCCAGCAGCGACACTGCAACTAATGAAAAACTGTTTTTT.

The chain has TRBV30 and TRBJ2-3; 8 bases line up with TRBD1. Germline assignment: CDR1 GTSNPN and CDR2 SVGIG (reference sequence). Trimming took 0 bases from V and 5 from J; bases not matched to a gene: 7. The CDR3 sequence is 15 residues long. CDR3 nucleotide sequence: TGTGCCTGGAGTGTTGGGCAGGGGGCAATAGATACGCAGTATTTT. It codes for CAWSVGQGAIDTQYF.

The chain recombines TRBV21-1 with TRBJ1-2; TRBD1, as called in the table, went unchecked against the DNA. TRBV21-1 is shown as a pseudogene. This CDR3 comprises 14 residues. In nucleotides, the CDR3 is TGTGCCAGCAGCTCCCGGGACAGATACTATGGCTACACCTTC. Translated, it gives CASSSRDRYYGYTF.

The CDR3 DNA reads as TGTGCCAGCTCACCTACAGGGGGCTCTGGAAACACCATATATTTT. This sequence encodes CASSPTGGSGNTIYF. The V call is TRBV18, the J call TRBJ1-3, with 8 bases aligning to TRBD1. The V segment lost 3 bases and the J segment 0 bases; nucleotides outside the gene matches: 1. The CDR3 is 15 residues long. In germline, CDR1 is KGHSH, CDR2 LQKENI.

With regard to this clone: The junction differs from germline at one of its ends, possibly a read error. The rearrangement joins TRBV4-1 to TRBJ2-7; TRBD1 is a possible D gene (8 bases). The CDR3 has 12 residues. Germline V gives CDR1 MGHRA, CDR2 YSYEKL. For the CDR3, the DNA is TGCGCCAGCAGCCAAGGGGGGGGACAGGAGGAATTC. It encodes CASSQGGGQEEF.

The genes are TRBV7-6 and TRBJ2-2, with 9 bases that match TRBD1. Germline V CDR1 and CDR2: SGHVS, FNYEAQ. V shed 4 bases, J shed 6 bases, and the junction held 6 bases outside the gene matches. The CDR3 runs 15 residues. CDR3 sequence: CASSSVRTGAGELFF. The CDR3 bases are TGTGCCAGCAGCTCAGTCCGGACAGGGGCCGGGGAGCTGTTTTTT.

A few counts support this clone. The chain carries TRBV28 and TRBJ2-1, with 8 bases that match TRBD1. This CDR3 has 17 residues. Unmatched junction bases numbered 10, after V lost 6 bases and J lost 0 bases. In germline, CDR1 is MDHEN, CDR2 SYDVKM. The CDR3 loop is CASRKGQGRSSYNEQFF. CDR3 nucleotides: TGTGCCAGCAGAAAAGGACAGGGTAGGAGCTCCTACAATGAGCAGTTCTTC.

V usage is TRBV19 and J usage is TRBJ2-5; unclear D gene. Germline V gene sequence: CDR1 LNHDA, CDR2 SQIVND (reference sequence). Trimming cost V 7 bases and J 1 base, with 10 bases left between them. CDR3 length: 13 amino acids. The CDR3 DNA is TGTGCCAGTAATAATCCAGTCCAAGAGACCCAGTACTTC. Its protein product is CASNNPVQETQYF.

This chain uses TRBV5-1 with TRBJ2-7; possible D gene TRBD2, 6 bases. The ends were cut back, 2 bases at V and 5 bases at J, with 14 bases in the middle. Germline CDR1 reads SGHRS; CDR2 reads YFSETQ. CDR3 length: 14 amino acids. CDR3 residues: CASSLIGGGNEQYF. CDR3 DNA: TGCGCCAGCAGCTTAATCGGGGGAGGCAACGAGCAGTACTTC.

V gene TRBV6-5 combines with J gene TRBJ2-2; TRBD2 aligns across 12 bases. The CDR3 spans 15 residues. After removal of 5 bases from V and 4 bases from J, the junction contained 2 bases not matched to a gene. Germline assignment: CDR1 MNHEY and CDR2 SVGAGI. CDR3 amino acids: CASSPTSGGTGELFF. CDR3 coding DNA: TGTGCCAGCAGTCCGACTAGCGGGGGCACCGGGGAGCTGTTTTTT.

The rearrangement joins TRBV21-1 to TRBJ2-2; the table's TRBD1 call for D was not verified on the DNA. TRBV21-1 is a documented pseudogene. The CDR3 has 18 amino acids. CDR3 coding DNA: TGTGCCAGCAGCAATACCGGGACAGGGGTATATCGGCCCGGGGAGCTGTTTTTT. As protein: CASSNTGTGVYRPGELFF.

This chain joins TRBV14 and TRBJ2-2, with 7 bases identical to TRBD1. J lost 5 bases, V lost 0 bases, and 6 bases had no gene match. Germline-derived CDR1 and CDR2 are SGHDN and FVKESK. This CDR3 comprises 16 residues. Here the CDR3 reads CASSQELTGRTGELFF. The CDR3 coding sequence is TGTGCCAGCAGCCAAGAACTGACAGGGCGGACCGGGGAGCTGTTTTTT.

The gene calls are TRBV27 and TRBJ2-4; 8 bases agree with TRBD1. Trimming removed 4 bases from V and 8 bases from J; junction bases left unmatched: 13. CDR1 and CDR2 from the germline V gene are MNHEY and SMNVEV (reference sequence). The CDR3 has 16 amino acids. The CDR3 loop is CASSSGQGGKEDIQYF. The DNA for the CDR3 is TGTGCCAGCAGTTCAGGACAGGGCGGAAAGGAGGACATTCAGTACTTC.

DNA of the CDR3: TGTGCCAGCAGCCAAACAGCGGGGAGATTCGAGACCCAGTACTTC. It specifies CASSQTAGRFETQYF. The chain employs TRBV3-1 (or the pseudogene TRBV3-2) and TRBJ2-5; 7 bases are shared with TRBD2. The CDR3 is made up of 15 amino acids. Germline CDR1 is LGHDT and CDR2 is YNNKEL (reference sequence). The trim removed 2 bases at V and 5 bases at J, leaving 8 bases unmatched.

The chain links TRBV7-8 to TRBJ2-3, with TRBD2 matching over 7 bases. The CDR3 spans 15 residues. V shed 8 bases and J 4 bases; nucleotides not matched to a gene: 12. Germline-derived CDR1 and CDR2 are SGHVS and FQNEAQ. The CDR3 nucleotides read TGTGCCAGCCGGCCAATAGGAGCGGGGTCAGATACGCAGTATTTT. Residues: CASRPIGAGSDTQYF.

The rearrangement joins TRBV4-2 to TRBJ2-1; 7 bases are shared with TRBD2. Germline trimming cut 0 bases from V and 9 bases from J; bases unmatched to any gene: 8. CDR1 LGHNA and CDR2 YNFKEQ come from the germline V gene. The CDR3 has 15 amino acids. CDR3 sequence: CASSQDPDPGGEQFF. Written as DNA, the CDR3 is TGTGCCAGCAGCCAAGATCCTGACCCGGGGGGTGAGCAGTTCTTC.

The rearrangement uses TRBV6-1 and TRBJ2-1; 10 bases match TRBD2. Looked up from germline, CDR1 is MNHNS and CDR2 is SASEGT. Germline trimming cut 4 bases from V and 4 bases from J; bases unmatched to any gene: 10. CDR3 length equals 17 residues. The CDR3 bases are TGTGCCAGCAGTGTCGACTCTAGCGGGGGTCTATACAATGAGCAGTTCTTC. Its translation is CASSVDSSGGLYNEQFF.

This clone was recorded many times. The gene calls are TRBV27 and TRBJ2-5; possible D gene TRBD2, 6 bases. This CDR3 spans 14 amino acids. CDR1 MNHEY and CDR2 SMNVEV come from the germline V gene (reference sequence). V was shortened by 5 bases and J by 1 base, with 11 bases between the two germline ends. CDR3 sequence reads: CASSQGGVQETQYF. The CDR3 DNA reads TGTGCCAGCAGTCAGGGCGGGGTCCAAGAGACCCAGTACTTC.